Listed below are T cell receptor beta chains from one sample, sequenced in a study of PD-1 blockade in mismatch repair-deficient tumors. The assay was immunoSEQ multiplex PCR, and TCRdb's table has in-frame clones only and misses some. The sample has 90,000 to 130,000 clones; around 80% are singletons. The sample in question was peripheral blood, obtained about 60 weeks after starting pembrolizumab. These receptors came from an adult with mismatch repair-deficient cancer. CDR3s include the opening cysteine and the closing phenylalanine or tryptophan. The D gene is left open where the match is weak. Size tells how often a clone was seen (once, few, many) or the class of an expanded clone, and some rows leave it out.

cdr3_nt: TGTGCCAGCTCACCGGCGGGACTAGCGGGTAGCTCCTACGAGCAGTACTTC; cdr3_aa: CASSPAGLAGSSYEQYF; d_call: TRBD2; clone_size: NA; j_call: TRBJ2-7; v_call: TRBV18
cdr3_nt: TGTGCCAGCAGTGAAGCGCTTACTACAGGGGGTGGCTACACCTTC; cdr3_aa: CASSEALTTGGGYTF; d_call: TRBD1; clone_size: NA; j_call: TRBJ1-2; v_call: TRBV2
cdr3_nt: TGTGCCAGCAGTTCCTTGACAGGGGGGACCCGCAATGAGCAGTTCTTC; cdr3_aa: CASSSLTGGTRNEQFF; d_call: TRBD1; clone_size: NA; j_call: TRBJ2-1; v_call: TRBV6-6
cdr3_nt: TGTGCCAGCAGCTTAGTGCGCGGGAGTTACAATGAGCAGTTCTTC; cdr3_aa: CASSLVRGSYNEQFF; d_call: TRBD2; clone_size: NA; j_call: TRBJ2-1; v_call: TRBV7-6
cdr3_nt: TGTGCCAGCAGCTTGGACAACTCCTACGAGCAGTACTTC; cdr3_aa: CASSLDNSYEQYF; d_call: NA; clone_size: NA; j_call: TRBJ2-7; v_call: TRBV11-1
cdr3_nt: TGTGCCAGCAGACGACCCTCCAGGGGGAACACTGAAGCTTTCTTT; cdr3_aa: CASRRPSRGNTEAFF; d_call: NA; clone_size: NA; j_call: TRBJ1-1; v_call: TRBV6-5
cdr3_nt: TGTGCCAGCAGCTTGGAGACTAGCGGAGACACAGATACGCAGTATTTT; cdr3_aa: CASSLETSGDTDTQYF; d_call: TRBD2; clone_size: few; j_call: TRBJ2-3; v_call: TRBV13
cdr3_nt: TGTGCCAGCACCTATGGGGGTTTAAGGGCTCACACCGGGGAGCTGTTTTTT; cdr3_aa: CASTYGGLRAHTGELFF; d_call: NA; clone_size: once; j_call: TRBJ2-2; v_call: TRBV5-4
cdr3_nt: TGTGCCAGCTCACCAGGGGGATACGCTGAGACCCAGTACTTC; cdr3_aa: CASSPGGYAETQYF; d_call: NA; clone_size: NA; j_call: TRBJ2-5; v_call: TRBV18
cdr3_nt: TGTGCCAGCAGCCAAGATTCAGGGAGCTGGAATGAGCAGTTCTTC; cdr3_aa: CASSQDSGSWNEQFF; d_call: NA; clone_size: NA; j_call: TRBJ2-1; v_call: TRBV4-2
cdr3_nt: TGTGCCAGCAGCGGACGGCTTACGATGAACACTGAAGCTTTCTTT; cdr3_aa: CASSGRLTMNTEAFF; d_call: NA; clone_size: once; j_call: TRBJ1-1; v_call: TRBV9
cdr3_nt: TGTGCCAGCAGACGACAGGCGTCCTATGGCTACACCTTC; cdr3_aa: CASRRQASYGYTF; d_call: NA; clone_size: once; j_call: TRBJ1-2; v_call: TRBV5-6
cdr3_nt: TGTGCCAGCAGCGGACTAGCGGGGGCGGAGACCCAGTACTTC; cdr3_aa: CASSGLAGAETQYF; d_call: TRBD2; clone_size: NA; j_call: TRBJ2-5; v_call: TRBV28
cdr3_nt: TGTGCCACCAGCAGAGGTGCGACTGGCGCAGCGAACACTGAAGCTTTCTTT; cdr3_aa: CATSRGATGAANTEAFF; d_call: NA; clone_size: few; j_call: TRBJ1-1; v_call: TRBV15
cdr3_nt: TGTGCCAGCAGCCCAGGTCTAGCCGGCGGGGAGCTGTTTTTT; cdr3_aa: CASSPGLAGGELFF; d_call: NA; clone_size: NA; j_call: TRBJ2-2; v_call: TRBV7-9
cdr3_nt: TGTGCCAGCAGTGCAAACGGGCCCCAGCATTTT; cdr3_aa: CASSANGPQHF; d_call: NA; clone_size: NA; j_call: TRBJ1-5; v_call: TRBV6-5
cdr3_nt: TGTGCCAGCTCTGGACGGAACACTGAAGCTTTCTTT; cdr3_aa: CASSGRNTEAFF; d_call: NA; clone_size: NA; j_call: TRBJ1-1; v_call: TRBV9
cdr3_nt: TGTGCCATCAGTGGCGGGGAGCAAGAGACCCAGTACTTC; cdr3_aa: CAISGGEQETQYF; d_call: NA; clone_size: NA; j_call: TRBJ2-5; v_call: TRBV10-3
cdr3_nt: TGCGCCACCGCTCGGCGGGAATCCACAGATACGCAGTATTTT; cdr3_aa: CATARRESTDTQYF; d_call: NA; clone_size: NA; j_call: TRBJ2-3; v_call: TRBV5-1
cdr3_nt: TGCGCCAGCAGCCAAAAAGAAGGCGGAGCCCAGTACTTC; cdr3_aa: CASSQKEGGAQYF; d_call: NA; clone_size: NA; j_call: TRBJ2-5; v_call: TRBV4-1
cdr3_nt: TGTGCCAGCAGCTTGTCGGGGGGCTTTAGGAACACTGAAGCTTTCTTT; cdr3_aa: CASSLSGGFRNTEAFF; d_call: NA; clone_size: NA; j_call: TRBJ1-1; v_call: TRBV5-4
cdr3_nt: TGTGCCATCAGGGGGGACAGTAATGAAAAACTGTTTTTT; cdr3_aa: CAIRGDSNEKLFF; d_call: TRBD1; clone_size: NA; j_call: TRBJ1-4; v_call: TRBV10-3
cdr3_nt: TGTGCCAGCAGTCCGGAGACAGGGGGCTCTGGAAACACCATATATTTT; cdr3_aa: CASSPETGGSGNTIYF; d_call: TRBD1; clone_size: NA; j_call: TRBJ1-3; v_call: TRBV6-6
cdr3_nt: TGCGCCAGCAGCCAAGTCACATTTCAAGAGACCCAGTACTTC; cdr3_aa: CASSQVTFQETQYF; d_call: NA; clone_size: NA; j_call: TRBJ2-5; v_call: TRBV4-3
cdr3_nt: TGCAGTGCTAGTACCCGGGATGAAGCTTTCTTT; cdr3_aa: CSASTRDEAFF; d_call: NA; clone_size: few; j_call: TRBJ1-1; v_call: TRBV20-1
cdr3_nt: TGTGCCTGGTCCCAGGGAGCTGGAAACACCATATATTTT; cdr3_aa: CAWSQGAGNTIYF; d_call: NA; clone_size: NA; j_call: TRBJ1-3; v_call: TRBV30
cdr3_nt: TGTGCCAGCAGCACCTATCTAGGGACAGGGCAGGCTTTCTTT; cdr3_aa: CASSTYLGTGQAFF; d_call: TRBD1; clone_size: NA; j_call: TRBJ1-1; v_call: TRBV9
cdr3_nt: TGTGCCAGCAGTGCTAGCGGGGCGGGAACCGGGGAGCTGTTTTTT; cdr3_aa: CASSASGAGTGELFF; d_call: TRBD2; clone_size: few; j_call: TRBJ2-2; v_call: TRBV6-1
cdr3_nt: TGTGCCAGCAGCTTAGACGGCCTAGAGAATGAGCAGTTCTTC; cdr3_aa: CASSLDGLENEQFF; d_call: NA; clone_size: NA; j_call: TRBJ2-1; v_call: TRBV7-8
cdr3_nt: TGTGCCAGTAGTACCTCTACCGGGGTCTACACCATATATTTT; cdr3_aa: CASSTSTGVYTIYF; d_call: NA; clone_size: once; j_call: TRBJ1-3; v_call: TRBV19
cdr3_nt: TGTGCCAGCAGCTTATCTGCCTATTCCTACGAGCAGTACTTC; cdr3_aa: CASSLSAYSYEQYF; d_call: NA; clone_size: NA; j_call: TRBJ2-7; v_call: TRBV7-2
cdr3_nt: TGTGCCAGTAGGAAGACAGGGTCCTACAATGAGCAGTTCTTC; cdr3_aa: CASRKTGSYNEQFF; d_call: TRBD1; clone_size: NA; j_call: TRBJ2-1; v_call: TRBV19
cdr3_nt: TGTGCCAGCAGTTCCAGAACACTGGCAACTGGGGATACGCAGTATTTT; cdr3_aa: CASSSRTLATGDTQYF; d_call: NA; clone_size: NA; j_call: TRBJ2-3; v_call: TRBV5-6
cdr3_nt: TGTGCCAGCAGCCAAGGTCTCCAGGGCGAATATCGGGACTATGGCTACACCTTC; cdr3_aa: CASSQGLQGEYRDYGYTF; d_call: NA; clone_size: NA; j_call: TRBJ1-2; v_call: TRBV14
cdr3_nt: TGTGCCAGCACCGACGGGACAGGGGTCTCCTATGGCTACACCTTC; cdr3_aa: CASTDGTGVSYGYTF; d_call: TRBD1; clone_size: NA; j_call: TRBJ1-2; v_call: TRBV6-5
cdr3_nt: TGTGCCAGCAGCTTTGGACTAGCGGGTCCCACCGGGGAGCTGTTTTTT; cdr3_aa: CASSFGLAGPTGELFF; d_call: TRBD2; clone_size: NA; j_call: TRBJ2-2; v_call: TRBV7-2
cdr3_nt: TGTGCCAGCAGCTTGACTAGCGGGAGTTACAATGAGCAGTTCTTC; cdr3_aa: CASSLTSGSYNEQFF; d_call: TRBD2; clone_size: NA; j_call: TRBJ2-1; v_call: TRBV13
cdr3_nt: TGTGCCAGCTCACCAGATGCAGCGGGAGGTAGAGGTGAGCAGTTCTTC; cdr3_aa: CASSPDAAGGRGEQFF; d_call: TRBD2; clone_size: once; j_call: TRBJ2-1; v_call: TRBV18
cdr3_nt: TGTGCCAGCAGCACTCAGCGAGGCGGGGAAGAGACCCAGTACTTC; cdr3_aa: CASSTQRGGEETQYF; d_call: NA; clone_size: NA; j_call: TRBJ2-5; v_call: TRBV11-2
cdr3_nt: TGTGCCAGCAGAAAACAGGGTGCGGATACGCAGTATTTT; cdr3_aa: CASRKQGADTQYF; d_call: NA; clone_size: NA; j_call: TRBJ2-3; v_call: TRBV11-3
cdr3_nt: TGTGCCAGCAGTGAACTCCCTGGGGACTATGGCTACACCTTC; cdr3_aa: CASSELPGDYGYTF; d_call: NA; clone_size: NA; j_call: TRBJ1-2; v_call: TRBV2
cdr3_nt: TGTGCCAGCAGCTTCGGGACATTGTCCACCGGGGAGCTGTTTTTT; cdr3_aa: CASSFGTLSTGELFF; d_call: NA; clone_size: NA; j_call: TRBJ2-2; v_call: TRBV5-6
cdr3_nt: TGTGCCATCCATCCGCCAGGGTCGGGTGAGCAGTTCTTC; cdr3_aa: CAIHPPGSGEQFF; d_call: NA; clone_size: NA; j_call: TRBJ2-1; v_call: TRBV6-1